Presented here are 5 T cell receptor beta chains from one specimen sequenced in a study of blood T cell repertoires in COVID-19. Data came from immunoSEQ multiplex PCR; TCRdb stores just in-frame clones and leaves some out. The data hold around 90,000 clones, with around 81% observed a single time. Specimen: peripheral blood. Receptor source: an older woman with active or convalescent COVID-19.

V gene TRBV5-6 combines with J gene TRBJ1-6; 9 bases map to TRBD1. The germline V gene has CDR1 SGHDT and CDR2 YYEEEE. Trimming cost V 1 base and J 10 bases; bases outside gene matches: 15. This CDR3 has 18 amino acids. DNA of the CDR3: TGTGCCAGCAGCTTGCAAGTGGGTTCATCAGGACAGGGGTCACCCCTCCACTTT. Amino acids: CASSLQVGSSGQGSPLHF.

Only one count was recorded for this clone. V gene TRBV7-6 combines with J gene TRBJ2-5; 12 bases are shared with TRBD2. The CDR3 consists of 16 residues. Germline values: CDR1 SGHVS, CDR2 FNYEAQ. Trimming at V came to 1 base and at J to 2 bases, leaving 2 bases not matched to a gene. This CDR3 reads CASSLGLAGGQETQYF. CDR3 nucleotides: TGTGCCAGCAGCTTAGGGCTAGCGGGGGGGCAAGAGACCCAGTACTTC.

This CDR3 reads CASSSGQGASFF. The DNA for the CDR3 is TGTGCCAGCAGCTCAGGACAGGGGGCCTCGTTCTTC. V usage is TRBV11-3 and J usage is TRBJ2-1, with 11 positions matching TRBD1. Germline lookup yields CDR1 SGHNT and CDR2 YENEEA. Germline trimming cut 4 bases from V and 15 bases from J; bases unmatched to any gene: 5. There are 12 residues in the CDR3.

In its sample, this clone was seen a few times. The V and J genes are TRBV10-3 and TRBJ2-5, with D possibly being TRBD2 (6 bases). Between the trimmed V and J ends, which lost 3 bases and 4 bases, there was a span of 12 bases. Germline V gene data show CDR1 as ENHRY and CDR2 as SYGVKD. The CDR3 covers 14 residues. DNA for the CDR3: TGTGCCATCAGTGACGGAGGGGCGCGAGAGACCCAGTACTTC. This sequence encodes CAISDGGARETQYF.

The chain employs TRBV3-1 (or the pseudogene TRBV3-2) and TRBJ1-2, with unresolved D. Germline-derived CDR1 and CDR2 are LGHDT and YNNKEL (reference sequence). Trimming stripped 3 bases from V and 1 base from J, with 3 bases between. The length of the CDR3 is 12 residues. The CDR3 sequence is CASSQSNYGYTF. CDR3 nucleotides: TGTGCCAGCAGCCAGAGTAACTATGGCTACACCTTC.